These 7 T cell receptor beta chains originate from one sample sequenced in a study of cytomegalovirus exposure and HLA in healthy donors (dated by TCRdb to 2016 to 2017). The library was built by means of the immunoSEQ multiplex PCR assay. The multiplex PCR relied on a mix of 60 forward primers for TCR Vbeta segments and 13 reverse primers for TCR Jbeta segments. The table was pulled from immuneACCESS by TCRdb, which kept in-frame rearrangements only. Such tables lose some clones; where checked, under half of the loss comes from unresolved V genes, and the rest has no known cause. Across this sample there are 60,000 to 70,000 clones, with 80% seen only once. The ten top clones hold roughly 4% of the sample. Source material: PBMCs. The source of these receptors is a woman aged 25 to 39 in good health and CMV-seronegative.

This rearrangement joins TRBV30 to TRBJ1-2; 7 bases are shared with TRBD1. J lost 0 bases, V lost 7 bases, and 5 bases had no gene match. Germline loops: CDR1 GTSNPN, CDR2 SVGIG (reference sequence). The length of the CDR3 is 13 residues. The CDR3 protein is CASRQGPNYGYTF. The CDR3 DNA sequence: TGTGCCTCTCGACAGGGACCTAACTATGGCTACACCTTC.

The chain links TRBV2 to TRBJ1-4, with D unresolved. This CDR3 spans 14 amino acids. V was clipped by 1 base and J by 7 bases, with 10 bases between them. From germline, CDR1 is SNHLY and CDR2 FYNNEI. CDR3 sequence reads: CASSEGAVSEKLFF. Written as DNA, the CDR3 is TGTGCCAGCAGTGAAGGAGCTGTAAGTGAAAAACTGTTTTTT.

This chain connects TRBV30 to TRBJ2-1; 8 positions match TRBD2. V was pared by 0 bases and J by 6 bases, with 4 bases of the junction left unmatched. CDR3 length: 14 amino acids. The germline V gene encodes CDR1 GTSNPN and CDR2 SVGIG (reference sequence). The CDR3 DNA reads as TGTGCCTGGAGTGTGGGACTAGTTGGCAATGAGCAGTTCTTC. Protein product: CAWSVGLVGNEQFF.

This chain joins TRBV28 and TRBJ2-6, with D tentatively TRBD1 (6 bases). CDR1 MDHEN and CDR2 SYDVKM come from the germline V gene. This CDR3 is 15 amino acids long. V gave up 5 bases and J gave up 1 base, with 9 bases separating them. CDR3 nucleotides: TGTGCCAGCAGTAAACAGGGTTCTGGGGCCAACGTCCTGACTTTC. It specifies CASSKQGSGANVLTF.

This sequence joins TRBV7-2 and TRBJ2-2; 12 bases agree with TRBD2. The J segment lost 3 bases and the V segment lost 6 bases, leaving 5 bases of the junction unmatched. CDR3 length equals 16 residues. The germline V gene encodes CDR1 SGHTA and CDR2 FQGNSA. The DNA of the CDR3 is TGTGCCAGCAGACCCCTAGCGGGGGGGCACACCGGGGAGCTGTTTTTT. Translation gives CASRPLAGGHTGELFF.

This clone has a single count. The chain recombines TRBV25-1 with TRBJ2-7; 7 positions match TRBD1. CDR1 is MGHDK and CDR2 is SYGVNS in the germline V gene. This CDR3 is built from 16 residues. V was clipped by 1 base and J by 3 bases; unmatched bases: 9. CDR3 nucleotides: TGTGCCAGCAGTGAATCTCCCGGGACAGCGGACTACGAGCAGTACTTC. Translation gives CASSESPGTADYEQYF.

The J gene is TRBJ2-5, the V gene TRBV25-1, with D possibly being TRBD1 (5 bases). Trimming took off 4 bases at V and 1 base at J, with 10 bases between the two ends. This CDR3 comprises 14 residues. The germline CDR1 and CDR2 sequences are MGHDK and SYGVNS. CDR3 protein: CASSVQGPQETQYF. DNA for the CDR3: TGTGCCAGCAGTGTCCAGGGCCCCCAAGAGACCCAGTACTTC.